This T cell receptor beta chain was sequenced for a study of cytomegalovirus exposure and HLA in healthy donors (dated 2017 in TCRdb). Regarding the research as a whole: According to a later analysis, the approximately 120 validation repertoires were produced on the same platform as the roughly 600 repertoires of the first cohort. The aim of the study was to test whether cataloging public T cell receptors could identify signatures of past pathogen exposure. Along with the roughly 610-subject first cohort, a separate validation cohort of more than 90 different subjects was used. High-throughput TCR immunosequencing, statistical association of individual TCRs with disease status, and machine learning were combined to predict cytomegalovirus infection status.

The study at large found these results: In vitro tests confirmed that a few of the cytomegalovirus-associated TCR beta chains recognize cytomegalovirus antigens. In both the original and validation cohorts, the classifier was reported to diagnose cytomegalovirus status with high specificity and sensitivity. According to the authors, the approach could potentially be generalized to other disease states and immunological phenotypes. Most TCR sequences were seen in very few donors, while some public TCRs were found in many individuals. The validation cohort had no HLA typing available for a later analysis, so co-occurrence within that cohort was assessed over all 130 or so repertoires. Subsequent analysis determined that TCRs grouped into clusters in the first cohort also showed a tendency toward co-occurrence across the 120 or so validation repertoires, and approximately 94% of cluster scores exceeded 0. The study listed 164 TCR beta chains as associated with cytomegalovirus.

The library was built by means of the immunoSEQ multiplex PCR assay. Concerning the study's data processing: A statistical classification framework was developed to diagnose cytomegalovirus status using the catalog of TCR beta chain sequences. The source is immuneACCESS, and TCRdb retained only in-frame sequences with V and J called. Part of the clones is not carried over; for the studies checked, unresolved V genes explain less than half of this, and the remainder is unexplained. V and J calls and clone size are copied from that table; D and trimming were computed from the DNA. The sample records about 130,000 clones, around nine tenths of which are singletons. The ten top clones hold approximately 3.5% of the sample. As encoded in the germline V gene, CDR1 is KGHSH while CDR2 is LQKENI. Counted from cysteine to phenylalanine, this CDR3 has 15 amino acids. The read is trimmed to its CDR3 DNA, 45 bases read in frame from base 1. V is cut back by 3 bases and J by 0 bases, with 2 bases in the junction unmatched.

Separate from the roughly 660-subject first cohort, the validation cohort of 120 subjects was the group to which the donors belonged. This clone occurred once. The clone's antigen remains unknown. No much larger clone is present one base from it, and per-base qualities are unavailable. Sequencing was performed on PBMCs. The receptor was isolated from a man aged 30 to 39 in good health and CMV-seronegative. The chain joins TRBV18 to TRBJ1-3; 7 bases in the middle match TRBD1. This receptor carries the CDR3 CASSPAGGSGNTIYF. The DNA sequence follows: TGTGCCAGCTCACCCGCAGGGGGCTCTGGAAACACCATATATTTT.